The TCR beta chain described here comes from a study of CD8 T cells in ankylosing spondylitis. Study-wide points: Clones linked to disease were reported to show significant enrichment in matched ankylosing spondylitis synovial fluid. Within ankylosing spondylitis blood, a TCR beta motif made up of seven or eight highly homologous variants appeared to be characteristic.

In this sample, this clonotype turned up a few times. Antigen unknown. TCRdb called the 5' RACE reads again in MiXCR, with one record for every CDR3 protein. This sample yields under 950,000 distinct CDR3 sequences, of which roughly 19% are seen a single time; under 20% belongs to the top ten. The receptor was isolated from a male donor with ankylosing spondylitis. The specimen was blood, either unsorted or a sorted T cell fraction (not recorded which).

CDR3 loop: CSARPGDPYNEQFF. CDR3 DNA: TGCAGTGCTAGACCGGGAGACCCCTACAATGAGCAGTTCTTC. The rearrangement links TRBV20-1 to TRBJ2-1; TRBD2 is a possible D gene (6 bases). Deletions cut 2 bases from V and 2 bases from J, with 10 bases between. The CDR3 sequence is 14 residues long. Germline CDR1 reads DFQATT; CDR2 reads SNEGSKA (reference sequence).